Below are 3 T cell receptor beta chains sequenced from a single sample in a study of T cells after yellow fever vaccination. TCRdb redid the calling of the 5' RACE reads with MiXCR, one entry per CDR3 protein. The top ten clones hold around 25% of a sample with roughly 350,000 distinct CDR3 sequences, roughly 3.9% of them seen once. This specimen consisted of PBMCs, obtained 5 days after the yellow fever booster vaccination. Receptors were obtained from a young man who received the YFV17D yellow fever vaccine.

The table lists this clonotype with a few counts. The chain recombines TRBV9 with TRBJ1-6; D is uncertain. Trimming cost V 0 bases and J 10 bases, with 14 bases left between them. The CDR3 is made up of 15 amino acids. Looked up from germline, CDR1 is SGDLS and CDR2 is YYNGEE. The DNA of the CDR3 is TGTGCCAGCAGCGTAGAAGGGAGATCGTCATCACCCCTCCACTTT. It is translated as CASSVEGRSSSPLHF.

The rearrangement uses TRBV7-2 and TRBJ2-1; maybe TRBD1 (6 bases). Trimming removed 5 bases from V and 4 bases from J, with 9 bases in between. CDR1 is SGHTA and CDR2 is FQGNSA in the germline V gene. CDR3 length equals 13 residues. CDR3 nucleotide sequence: TGTGCCAGCAGCAACACAGGGTACAATGAGCAGTTCTTC. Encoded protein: CASSNTGYNEQFF.

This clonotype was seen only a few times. The CDR3 spells CASSVGGGLTGELFF. The DNA for the CDR3 is TGTGCCAGCAGCGTAGGGGGGGGCCTCACCGGGGAGCTGTTTTTT. V and J are TRBV9 and TRBJ2-2, with TRBD2 as a possible D gene (7 bases). Germline-derived CDR1 and CDR2 are SGDLS and YYNGEE. V was clipped by 0 bases and J by 4 bases, with 10 bases between them. The CDR3 loop spans 15 amino acids.